This TCR beta chain was sequenced in a study of T cell repertoires and HLA-DP antigens. TCRdb keeps only in-frame clones here, not all; method: immunoSEQ multiplex PCR. The sample consists of around 90,000 clones, about 89% of them appearing once. CDR1 and CDR2 (germline): MDHEN, SYDVKM. V shed 5 bases and J shed 0 bases, with 8 bases lying between them. This CDR3 has 15 amino acids. This clone was seen a few times. Its antigen remains unidentified. The chain has TRBV28 and TRBJ2-6; a possible D gene is TRBD1 (6 bases). The clonotype comes from a man aged 50 to 59 in good health and CMV-seronegative. Sequencing was done on a sample of CD4+ T cells from PBMCs. CDR3 in amino acids: CASSEGGSGANVLTF. The CDR3 nucleotides are TGTGCCAGCAGTGAAGGGGGCTCTGGGGCCAACGTCCTGACTTTC. The full variable domain, rest sourced from reference TRBV28 and TRBJ2-6, is DVKVTQSSRYLVKRTGEKVFLECVQDMDHENMFWYRQDPGLGLRLIYFSYDVKMKEKGDIPEGYSVSREKKERFSLILESASTNQTSMYLCASSEGGSGANVLTFGAGSRLTVL.